The clone carrying this T cell receptor (beta chain) has a single count. This sample was taken from a study of blood T cell repertoires in COVID-19. Overall study: Nucleic acid was either cDNA or gDNA, and it came from T cells, B-cell-depleted T cells, or PBMCs.

In the study's own analysis: Reference gene primer amplification in the assay estimated nucleated cell counts. The protocol was immunoSEQ multiplex PCR, while the TCRdb copy is restricted to in-frame clones and leaves out a portion. V, J and clone size reflect that table, while D and trimming were determined from the DNA. The table lists some 260,000 clones, about 89% of them singletons. V shed 1 base and J 7 bases; nucleotides not matched to a gene: 15. This CDR3 comprises 19 residues. Germline CDR1 SEHNR, CDR2 FQNEAQ (reference sequence). Sequencing used PBMCs or T cells enriched from blood (not recorded which). The source is a middle-aged man who had recovered from COVID-19. This chain uses TRBV7-9 with TRBJ2-2, with 10 bases that match TRBD2. The CDR3 is CASSLGEGLAPAGVGELFF. CDR3 nucleotide sequence: TGTGCCAGCAGCTTAGGCGAGGGACTAGCGCCCGCCGGGGTCGGGGAGCTGTTTTTT.